This T cell receptor beta chain came from a study of cytomegalovirus exposure and HLA in healthy donors. Repertoires were generated with immunoSEQ multiplex PCR, while TCRdb's copy carries only in-frame clones and drops some. The sample has roughly 50,000 clones, 75% to 95% seen once; the top ten hold roughly 3%. The TCR comes from a man aged 18 to 30 in good health and CMV-seronegative. The specimen was PBMCs.

The CDR3 nucleotides read TGTGCCAGCCGCCCCCGGGACACTTGGGGCGGCTACACCTTC. As protein: CASRPRDTWGGYTF. The chain uses TRBV7-3 and TRBJ1-2; the D gene is possibly TRBD1 (6 bases). The CDR3 extends over 14 amino acids. Germline assignment: CDR1 SGHTA and CDR2 FQGTGA. Trimming shortened V by 8 bases and J by 8 bases, and 21 bases separated the two germline ends.